These 22 T cell receptor beta chains share one sample of origin, sequenced in a study of T cells in localized non-small cell lung cancer. Clones were read by immunoSEQ multiplex PCR, and TCRdb kept only the in-frame ones, dropping some. The sample carries several thousand clones, roughly 94% recorded once. The sample consisted of peripheral blood, taken before any cancer treatment. Receptors were obtained from a woman aged 40 to 75 with stage I squamous cell lung carcinoma.

The chain joins TRBV6-6 to TRBJ2-5; 9 bases are shared with TRBD2. V lost 2 bases, J lost 5 bases, and 6 bases stayed unmatched. The CDR3 is 15 amino acids. Germline-derived CDR1 and CDR2 are MNHNY and SVGAGI (reference sequence). CDR3: CASSYGAGGRETQYF. The CDR3 nucleotides read TGTGCCAGCAGTTACGGCGCGGGGGGGCGGGAGACCCAGTACTTC.

V usage is TRBV5-1 and J usage is TRBJ2-3, with 8 bases fitting TRBD2. Germline V gene lookup returns CDR1 SGHRS and CDR2 YFSETQ. J lost 5 bases, V lost 2 bases, and 7 bases had no gene match. CDR3 length equals 15 residues. The CDR3 loop reads CASSLPSGGVDTQYF. CDR3 in DNA: TGCGCCAGCAGCTTACCAAGCGGGGGAGTAGATACGCAGTATTTT.

V is TRBV18 and J is TRBJ2-5; 8 nucleotides match TRBD1. The CDR3 loop spans 15 amino acids. The V gene's germline CDR1 is KGHSH and CDR2 LQKENI. Losses at the gene ends were 4 bases for V and 5 bases for J; bases not matched to a gene: 9. CDR3 bases: TGTGCCAGCTCACAAGACAGGGGAGTTTGGGAGACCCAGTACTTC. Amino acid sequence: CASSQDRGVWETQYF.

This clone was found a few times. This sequence joins TRBV4-3 and TRBJ1-4, with TRBD1 identical over 9 bases. Looked up from germline, CDR1 is LGHNA and CDR2 is YSLEER. With 3 bases clipped from V and 8 bases from J, the junction kept 7 bases outside the gene matches. The CDR3 consists of 15 residues. The CDR3 loop is CASSQQQGAGEKLFF. Written as DNA, the CDR3 is TGCGCCAGCAGCCAGCAACAGGGGGCGGGGGAAAAACTGTTTTTT.

This chain connects TRBV13 to TRBJ2-1; maybe TRBD2 (6 bases). There are 14 residues in the CDR3. The germline V gene has CDR1 PRHDT and CDR2 FYEKMQ (reference sequence). Trimming stripped 3 bases from V and 8 bases from J, with 14 bases between. DNA of the CDR3: TGTGCCAGCAGCTTCCGGGACTGGCTTCATGAGCAGTTCTTC. The encoded protein is CASSFRDWLHEQFF. Supplemented by reference TRBV13 and TRBJ2-1, the full variable domain reads AAGVIQSPRHLIKEKRETATLKCYPIPRHDTVYWYQQGPGQDPQFLISFYEKMQSDKGSIPDRFSAQQFSDYHSELNMSSLELGDSALYFCASSFRDWLHEQFFGPGTRLTVL.

The chain employs TRBV5-1 and TRBJ1-4, with 7 bases identical to TRBD1. CDR1 and CDR2 from the germline V gene are SGHRS and YFSETQ. This CDR3 is built from 15 residues. The V and J ends lost 1 base and 4 bases, in that order; junction bases with no gene match: 4. CDR3: CASSLQGGLNEKLFF. Here the CDR3 DNA reads TGCGCCAGCAGCTTGCAGGGGGGTCTTAATGAAAAACTGTTTTTT. Variable domain in full (rest from reference TRBV5-1 and TRBJ1-4): KAGVTQTPRYLIKTRGQQVTLSCSPISGHRSVSWYQQTPGQGLQFLFEYFSETQRNKGNFPGRFSGRQFSNSRSEMNVSTLELGDSALYLCASSLQGGLNEKLFFGSGTQLSVL.

V gene TRBV7-8 combines with J gene TRBJ2-3, with D unresolved. Germline loops: CDR1 SGHVS, CDR2 FQNEAQ. Trimming took off 1 base at V and 1 base at J, with 9 bases between the two ends. This CDR3 is built from 15 residues. CDR3 DNA: TGTGCCAGCAGCTTAGGCTATGACCGCACAGATACGCAGTATTTT. Translated: CASSLGYDRTDTQYF.

V is TRBV5-1 and J is TRBJ1-6; no clear D gene. Trimming took 2 bases from V and 7 from J, leaving 10 bases between them. CDR1 and CDR2 from the germline V gene are SGHRS and YFSETQ. The CDR3 totals 14 residues. The CDR3 reads CASSFGEGNSPLHF. The CDR3 DNA follows: TGCGCCAGCAGCTTCGGAGAGGGCAATTCACCCCTCCACTTT. Based on the CDR3 plus reference TRBV5-1 and TRBJ1-6, the full variable domain is KAGVTQTPRYLIKTRGQQVTLSCSPISGHRSVSWYQQTPGQGLQFLFEYFSETQRNKGNFPGRFSGRQFSNSRSEMNVSTLELGDSALYLCASSFGEGNSPLHFGNGTRLTVT.

This chain's CDR3 is CASSQSVPRSDNSPLHF. CDR3 nucleotides: TGTGCCAGCAGCCAATCCGTCCCCAGGTCGGATAATTCACCCCTCCACTTT. This sequence joins TRBV7-2 and TRBJ1-6; D call uncertain. V lost 5 bases, J lost 5 bases, and 19 bases lay in between. The CDR3 covers 17 residues. The germline V gene encodes CDR1 SGHTA and CDR2 FQGNSA. The complete variable domain, with remaining parts taken from reference TRBV7-2 and TRBJ1-6, reads GAGVSQSPSNKVTEKGKDVELRCDPISGHTALYWYRQSLGQGLEFLIYFQGNSAPDKSGLPSDRFSAERTGGSVSTLTIQRTQQEDSAVYLCASSQSVPRSDNSPLHFGNGTRLTVT.

CDR3 DNA: TGTGCCAGCAGCTTGACTAGCGGGTATGAAGAGACCCAGTACTTC. It specifies CASSLTSGYEETQYF. V usage is TRBV7-2 and J usage is TRBJ2-5; 10 nucleotides agree with TRBD2. This CDR3 is built from 15 residues. J was trimmed by 3 bases and V by 3 bases; bases with no gene match: 4. Germline-derived CDR1 and CDR2 are SGHTA and FQGNSA. Supplemented by reference TRBV7-2 and TRBJ2-5, the full variable domain reads GAGVSQSPSNKVTEKGKDVELRCDPISGHTALYWYRQSLGQGLEFLIYFQGNSAPDKSGLPSDRFSAERTGGSVSTLTIQRTQQEDSAVYLCASSLTSGYEETQYFGPGTRLLVL.

The chain links TRBV9 to TRBJ2-7; the match to TRBD2 covers 8 bases. This CDR3 comprises 16 residues. V was pared by 0 bases and J by 4 bases, with 9 bases of the junction left unmatched. Germline V lookup: CDR1 SGDLS, CDR2 YYNGEE. The DNA of the CDR3 is TGTGCCAGCAGCGTAGCGGGGGGGGCGACTCTATACGAGCAGTACTTC. This translates into CASSVAGGATLYEQYF.

This clone was counted only a few times. V and J are TRBV7-9 and TRBJ2-1, with 11 bases fitting TRBD2. The CDR3 length is 14 residues. Germline trimming cut 4 bases from V and 8 bases from J; bases unmatched to any gene: 4. Germline CDR1 and CDR2: SEHNR and FQNEAQ (reference sequence). CDR3 sequence: CASSSLGLADEQFF. The CDR3 region has the DNA TGTGCCAGCAGCTCCCTGGGACTAGCGGATGAGCAGTTCTTC.

This clone was picked up one time. The chain carries TRBV7-3 and TRBJ2-5; 7 bases are a match to TRBD1. Germline V CDR1 and CDR2: SGHTA, FQGTGA. V dropped 1 base and J dropped 5; count of bases not matched to a gene: 7. The CDR3 contains 15 residues. The CDR3 protein is CASSLRDREWETQYF. CDR3 DNA: TGTGCCAGCAGCTTAAGGGACAGAGAGTGGGAGACCCAGTACTTC.

The rearrangement uses TRBV5-1 and TRBJ2-7; a possible D gene is TRBD1 (5 bases). V gave up 0 bases and J gave up 0 bases, with 13 bases separating them. Germline assignment: CDR1 SGHRS and CDR2 YFSETQ. CDR3 length: 16 amino acids. CDR3 nucleotide sequence: TGCGCCAGCAGCTTGGCAGGGTCCCCGAGCTCCTACGAGCAGTACTTC. Amino acid sequence: CASSLAGSPSSYEQYF.

The J gene is TRBJ1-1, the V gene TRBV7-2, with D possibly TRBD1 on 5 matching bases. CDR1 is SGHTA and CDR2 is FQGNSA in the germline V gene. The CDR3 has 14 residues. V was shortened by 5 bases and J by 3 bases, with 13 bases between the two germline ends. The CDR3 DNA reads as TGTGCCAGCAGCCCCGTCGGGGGGGACACTGAAGCTTTCTTT. Its translation is CASSPVGGDTEAFF.

The V call is TRBV9, the J call TRBJ2-5; D is undetermined. The CDR3 has 14 residues. The V end lost 4 bases, the J end lost 4 bases, and 14 bases lay between the germline ends. Per germline, CDR1 SGDLS and CDR2 YYNGEE. The CDR3 is CASSRLQDGETQYF. DNA of the CDR3: TGTGCCAGCAGCAGACTCCAGGACGGAGAGACCCAGTACTTC.

This clone appeared a few times. The genes are TRBV6-6 and TRBJ2-2; TRBD1 matches at 7 bases. The V gene end was trimmed by 4 bases and the J gene end by 2 bases; junction bases not matched to a gene: 4. The CDR3 sequence is 15 residues long. Germline V gene data show CDR1 as MNHNY and CDR2 as SVGAGI (reference sequence). The chain's CDR3 is CASSFDRDNTGELFF. The CDR3 region has the DNA TGTGCCAGCAGTTTCGACAGGGACAACACCGGGGAGCTGTTTTTT.

This clone was detected once. The V gene is TRBV9, the J gene TRBJ1-6; the D is unclear. CDR3 length: 18 residues. The ends were cut back, 0 bases at V and 5 bases at J, with 18 bases in the middle. Germline V gene data show CDR1 as SGDLS and CDR2 as YYNGEE. CDR3: CASSVGPTPGINNSPLHF. As DNA, the CDR3 is TGTGCCAGCAGCGTAGGCCCCACACCGGGAATCAATAATTCACCCCTCCACTTT.

This chain links TRBV6-5 with TRBJ1-4; D unclear. CDR1 is MNHEY and CDR2 is SVGAGI in the germline V gene. This CDR3 spans 14 amino acids. Trimming cost V 3 bases and J 0 bases, with 5 bases left between them. CDR3 residues: CASSYRSTNEKLFF. DNA for the CDR3: TGTGCCAGCAGTTATCGCTCAACTAATGAAAAACTGTTTTTT.

The rearrangement uses TRBV6-1 and TRBJ2-5; the D is unclear. The V end was cut by 5 bases, the J end by 4 bases, with 17 bases between. The CDR3 is made up of 15 amino acids. CDR1 is MNHNS, CDR2 SASEGT, per germline. CDR3: CASSLHGASGETQYF. The DNA of the CDR3 is TGTGCCAGCAGTTTACACGGAGCCAGTGGAGAGACCCAGTACTTC.

CDR3 loop: CACHPRAFF. The CDR3, as DNA: TGTGCCTGTCACCCTCGGGCTTTCTTT. J is TRBJ1-1 and V is TRBV30; D is ambiguous. The CDR3 totals 9 residues. The germline gives CDR1 GTSNPN, CDR2 SVGIG (reference sequence). With 6 bases removed from V and 11 bases from J, the gap between germline ends came to 10 bases.

The V and J genes are TRBV11-3 and TRBJ1-2; no reliable D call. The CDR3 runs to 15 residues. V lost 5 bases and J 8 bases, leaving 21 bases between the germline ends. Germline-derived CDR1 and CDR2 are SGHNT and YENEEA. CDR3 in amino acids: CASSQSDISVWGYTF. In DNA form, the CDR3 reads TGTGCCAGCAGCCAATCCGACATCTCAGTATGGGGCTACACCTTC.